Listed below are T cell receptor beta chains from one sample, sequenced in a study of blood T cells in healthy people across ages. Each CDR3 protein gets one entry after TCRdb re-called the 5' RACE reads with MiXCR. The sample comprises roughly 700,000 distinct CDR3 sequences, 25% of which are singletons, and 9.4% rests with the top ten. This sample also belongs to another study, concerning T cells of mothers and their children.

The source material was blood. The receptors were gathered from a boy younger than 18 in good health. Both conserved end residues are part of each CDR3. The D gene is left open where the match is weak. The size entry is marked missing in some rows and otherwise reads once, few, many or a size class.

NA	TRBV25-1	NA	TRBJ1-6	CASRALDISSPLHF	TGTGCCAGCAGGGCTTTGGACATCTCTTCACCCCTCCACTTT
NA	TRBV4-1	few	TRBJ1-1	CASSKLGVGTEAFF	TGCGCCAGCAGCAAACTCGGAGTGGGGACTGAAGCTTTCTTT
NA	TRBV18	few	TRBJ2-3	CASSLRELDSLPTDTQYF	TGTGCCAGCTCCCTGAGAGAATTGGACAGTCTTCCCACAGATACGCAGTATTTT
NA	TRBV7-9	NA	TRBJ2-7	CASSAKPGPYEQYF	TGTGCCAGCAGCGCGAAACCGGGCCCATACGAGCAGTACTTC
NA	TRBV7-2	NA	TRBJ2-3	CASSSRPVSTDTQYF	TGTGCCAGCAGCTCCCGCCCAGTGAGCACAGATACGCAGTATTTT
NA	TRBV28	NA	TRBJ1-1	CASSFPEIQEAFF	TGTGCCAGCAGTTTTCCGGAGATACAGGAAGCTTTCTTT
TRBD1	TRBV28	NA	TRBJ2-7	CASIRETGTYEQYF	TGTGCCAGCATAAGAGAGACAGGGACCTACGAGCAGTACTTC
NA	TRBV29-1	NA	TRBJ2-7	CSAGHVDYEQYF	TGCAGCGCCGGGCACGTTGACTACGAGCAGTACTTC
TRBD1	TRBV10-3	NA	TRBJ2-7	CAISRTGDSYEQYF	TGTGCCATCAGCCGGACAGGGGACTCCTACGAGCAGTACTTC
NA	TRBV5-1	few	TRBJ2-5	CASSTFGNSGFETQYF	TGCGCCAGCAGCACTTTCGGCAATTCAGGGTTTGAGACCCAGTACTTC
TRBD2	TRBV5-6	NA	TRBJ2-1	CASSPQLAIRQFF	TGTGCCAGCAGCCCACAACTAGCGATCAGGCAGTTCTTC